The source of this T cell receptor beta chain is a study of CD8 T cells in ankylosing spondylitis. General study results and limits: A TCR beta motif of roughly eight highly homologous variants seemed to mark ankylosing spondylitis blood.

CDR1 and CDR2 from the germline V gene are MNHEY and SVGEGT. This CDR3 region has 12 residues. V lost 0 bases and J lost 9, with 5 bases in between. This clonotype was observed a few times. Its antigen is not known. TCRdb recomputed calls from the 5' RACE reads with MiXCR, one row per CDR3 protein. The sample records around 120,000 distinct CDR3 sequences, more than 20% being singletons. The sample taken for sequencing was synovial fluid, either unsorted or a sorted T cell fraction (not recorded which). The J gene is TRBJ2-2, the V gene TRBV6-2 or TRBV6-3; D gene unclear. This receptor was obtained from a male donor with ankylosing spondylitis. CDR3 in amino acids: CASSYSERELFF. The DNA for the CDR3 is TGTGCCAGCAGTTACTCGGAGCGGGAGCTGTTTTTT.